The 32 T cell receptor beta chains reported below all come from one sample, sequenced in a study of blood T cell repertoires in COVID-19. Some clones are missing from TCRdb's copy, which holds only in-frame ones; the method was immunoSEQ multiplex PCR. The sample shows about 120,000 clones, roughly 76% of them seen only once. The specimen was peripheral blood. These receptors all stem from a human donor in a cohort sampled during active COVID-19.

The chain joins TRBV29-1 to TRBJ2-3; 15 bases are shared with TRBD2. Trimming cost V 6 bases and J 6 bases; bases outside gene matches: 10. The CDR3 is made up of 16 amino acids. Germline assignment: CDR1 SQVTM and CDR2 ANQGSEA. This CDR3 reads CSVEGLAGGLQDTQYF. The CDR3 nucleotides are TGCAGCGTCGAGGGACTAGCGGGGGGACTTCAGGATACGCAGTATTTT.

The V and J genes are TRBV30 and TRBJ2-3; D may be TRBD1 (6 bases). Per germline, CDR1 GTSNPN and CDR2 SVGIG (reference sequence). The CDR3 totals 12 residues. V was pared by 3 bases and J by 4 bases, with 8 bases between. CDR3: CAWRQGPDTQYF. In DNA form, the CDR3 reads TGTGCCTGGAGACAGGGCCCAGATACGCAGTATTTT. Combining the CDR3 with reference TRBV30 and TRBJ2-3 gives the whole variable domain SQTIHQWPATLVQPVGSPLSLECTVEGTSNPNLYWYRQAAGRGLQLLFYSVGIGQISSEVPQNLSASRPQDRQFILSSKKLLLSDSGFYLCAWRQGPDTQYFGPGTRLTVL.

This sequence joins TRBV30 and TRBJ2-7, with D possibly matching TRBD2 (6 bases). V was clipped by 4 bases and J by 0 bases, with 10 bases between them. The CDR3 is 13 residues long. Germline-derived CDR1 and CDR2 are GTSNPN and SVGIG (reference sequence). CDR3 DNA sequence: TGTGCCTGGACAGGGAGGCCCTCCTACGAGCAGTACTTC. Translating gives CAWTGRPSYEQYF.

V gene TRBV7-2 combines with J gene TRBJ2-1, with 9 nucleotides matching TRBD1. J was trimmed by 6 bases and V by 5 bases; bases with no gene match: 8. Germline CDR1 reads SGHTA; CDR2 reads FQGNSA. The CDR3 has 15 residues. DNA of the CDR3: TGTGCCAGCAGCCCCGGGACAGGGATCCTCAATGAGCAGTTCTTC. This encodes CASSPGTGILNEQFF. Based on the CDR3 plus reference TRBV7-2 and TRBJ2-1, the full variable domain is GAGVSQSPSNKVTEKGKDVELRCDPISGHTALYWYRQSLGQGLEFLIYFQGNSAPDKSGLPSDRFSAERTGGSVSTLTIQRTQQEDSAVYLCASSPGTGILNEQFFGPGTRLTVL.

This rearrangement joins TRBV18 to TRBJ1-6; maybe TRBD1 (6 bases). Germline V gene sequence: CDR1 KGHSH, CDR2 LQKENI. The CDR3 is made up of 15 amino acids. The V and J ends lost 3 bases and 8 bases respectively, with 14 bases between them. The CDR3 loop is CASSPLQGTDSPLHF. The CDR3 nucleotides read TGTGCCAGCTCACCGCTACAGGGAACCGATTCACCCCTCCACTTT. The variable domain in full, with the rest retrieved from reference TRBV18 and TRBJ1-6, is NAGVMQNPRHLVRRRGQEARLRCSPMKGHSHVYWYRQLPEEGLKFMVYLQKENIIDESGMPKERFSAEFPKEGPSILRIQQVVRGDSAAYFCASSPLQGTDSPLHFGNGTRLTVT.

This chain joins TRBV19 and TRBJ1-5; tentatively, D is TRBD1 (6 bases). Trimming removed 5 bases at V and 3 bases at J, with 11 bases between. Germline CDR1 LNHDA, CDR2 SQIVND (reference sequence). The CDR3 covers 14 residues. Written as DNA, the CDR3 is TGTGCCAGTAGTCTGACAGGCGACAATCAGCCCCAGCATTTT. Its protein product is CASSLTGDNQPQHF. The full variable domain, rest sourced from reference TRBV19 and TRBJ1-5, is DGGITQSPKYLFRKEGQNVTLSCEQNLNHDAMYWYRQDPGQGLRLIYYSQIVNDFQKGDIAEGYSVSREKKESFPLTVTSAQKNPTAFYLCASSLTGDNQPQHFGDGTRLSIL.

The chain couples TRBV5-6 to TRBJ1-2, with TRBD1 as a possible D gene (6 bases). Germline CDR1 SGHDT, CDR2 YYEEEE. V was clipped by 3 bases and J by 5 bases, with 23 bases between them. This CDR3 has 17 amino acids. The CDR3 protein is CASSSSTGHTVRYGYTF. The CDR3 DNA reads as TGTGCCAGCAGCTCCTCCACGGGACACACAGTGAGGTATGGCTACACCTTC. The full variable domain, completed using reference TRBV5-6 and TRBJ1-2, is DAGVTQSPTHLIKTRGQQVTLRCSPKSGHDTVSWYQQALGQGPQFIFQYYEEEERQRGNFPDRFSGHQFPNYSSELNVNALLLGDSALYLCASSSSTGHTVRYGYTFGSGTRLTVV.

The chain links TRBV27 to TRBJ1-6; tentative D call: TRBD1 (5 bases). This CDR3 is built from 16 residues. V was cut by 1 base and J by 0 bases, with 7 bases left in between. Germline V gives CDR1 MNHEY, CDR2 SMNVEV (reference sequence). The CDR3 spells CASSLWGGSYNSPLHF. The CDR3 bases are TGTGCCAGCAGTTTATGGGGGGGCTCCTATAATTCACCCCTCCACTTT.

CDR3 region: CASSRGGVGEKLFF. CDR3 DNA: TGTGCCAGTAGTCGCGGGGGAGTAGGTGAAAAACTGTTTTTT. This chain uses TRBV19 with TRBJ1-4; D is possibly TRBD1 (5 bases). Deletions cut 5 bases from V and 7 bases from J, with 14 bases between. CDR3 length: 14 amino acids. From germline, CDR1 is LNHDA and CDR2 SQIVND (reference sequence).

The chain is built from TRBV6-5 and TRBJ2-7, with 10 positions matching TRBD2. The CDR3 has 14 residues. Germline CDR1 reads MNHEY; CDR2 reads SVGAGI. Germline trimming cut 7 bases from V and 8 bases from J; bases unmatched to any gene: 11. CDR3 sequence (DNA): TGTGCCAGCAACTTTAAACCTAGCGGGAGTCAGCAGTACTTC. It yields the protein CASNFKPSGSQQYF.

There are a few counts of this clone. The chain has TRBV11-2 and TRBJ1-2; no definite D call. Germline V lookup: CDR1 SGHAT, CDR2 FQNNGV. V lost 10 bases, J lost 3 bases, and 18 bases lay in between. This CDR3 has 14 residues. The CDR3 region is CATGEGLRYYGYTF. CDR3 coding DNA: TGTGCCACCGGAGAGGGTCTAAGATACTATGGCTACACCTTC.

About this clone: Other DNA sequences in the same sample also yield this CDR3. CDR3 sequence (DNA): TGTGCCAGCAGTGAAACAGGGCAGGGCTATGGCTACACCTTC. Translating gives CASSETGQGYGYTF. The chain combines TRBV2 with TRBJ1-2; tentatively, D is TRBD1 (6 bases). CDR3 size: 14 residues. Trimming took 2 bases from V and 4 from J, leaving 11 bases between them. The germline gives CDR1 SNHLY, CDR2 FYNNEI.

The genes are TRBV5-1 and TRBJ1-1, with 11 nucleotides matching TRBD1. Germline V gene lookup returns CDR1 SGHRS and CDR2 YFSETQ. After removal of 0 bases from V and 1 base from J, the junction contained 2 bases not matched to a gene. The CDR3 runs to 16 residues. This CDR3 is CASSLGDRGKNTEAFF. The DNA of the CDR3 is TGCGCCAGCAGCTTGGGGGACAGGGGGAAGAACACTGAAGCTTTCTTT.

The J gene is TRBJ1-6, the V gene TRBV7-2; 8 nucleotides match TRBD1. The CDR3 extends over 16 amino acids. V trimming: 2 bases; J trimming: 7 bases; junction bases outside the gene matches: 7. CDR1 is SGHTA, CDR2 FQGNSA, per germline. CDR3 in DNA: TGTGCCAGCAGCTTATTAGGAAACAGGGGGAATTCACCCCTCCACTTT. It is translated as CASSLLGNRGNSPLHF. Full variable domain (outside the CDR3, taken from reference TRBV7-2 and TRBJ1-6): GAGVSQSPSNKVTEKGKDVELRCDPISGHTALYWYRQSLGQGLEFLIYFQGNSAPDKSGLPSDRFSAERTGGSVSTLTIQRTQQEDSAVYLCASSLLGNRGNSPLHFGNGTRLTVT.

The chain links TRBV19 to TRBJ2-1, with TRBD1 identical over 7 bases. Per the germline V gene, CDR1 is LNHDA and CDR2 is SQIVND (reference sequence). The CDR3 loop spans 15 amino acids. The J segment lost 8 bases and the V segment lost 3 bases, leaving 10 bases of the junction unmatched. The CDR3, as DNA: TGTGCCAGTAGTATCGAGACAGGGCTACGCCATGAGCAGTTCTTC. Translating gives CASSIETGLRHEQFF.

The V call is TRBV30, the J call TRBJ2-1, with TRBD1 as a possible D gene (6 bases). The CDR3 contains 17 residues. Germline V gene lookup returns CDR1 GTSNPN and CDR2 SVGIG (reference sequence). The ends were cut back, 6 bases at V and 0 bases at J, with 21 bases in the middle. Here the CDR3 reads CACTALPGQSSYNEQFF. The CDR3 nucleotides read TGTGCCTGCACAGCCCTACCCGGACAGAGCTCCTACAATGAGCAGTTCTTC.

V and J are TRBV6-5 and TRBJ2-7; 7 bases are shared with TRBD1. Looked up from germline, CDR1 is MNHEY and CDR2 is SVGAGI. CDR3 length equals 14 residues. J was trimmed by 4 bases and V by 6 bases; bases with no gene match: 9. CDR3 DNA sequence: TGTGCCAGCAGCCAAAAGGGGGCGCGGTACGAGCAGTACTTC. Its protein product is CASSQKGARYEQYF.

The CDR3 loop is CASSKPGQRNSYEQYF. CDR3 coding DNA: TGTGCCAGCAGCAAACCGGGACAGAGAAACTCCTACGAGCAGTACTTC. The chain links TRBV21-1 to TRBJ2-7; no DNA check was done on the table's D call, TRBD1. TRBV21-1 constitutes a pseudogene. This CDR3 region has 16 residues.

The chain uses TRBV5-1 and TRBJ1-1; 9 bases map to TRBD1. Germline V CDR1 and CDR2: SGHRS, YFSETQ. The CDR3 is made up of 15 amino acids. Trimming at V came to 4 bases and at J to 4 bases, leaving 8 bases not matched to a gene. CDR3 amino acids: CASSMGTGTFTEAFF. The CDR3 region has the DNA TGCGCCAGCAGCATGGGGACAGGGACCTTCACTGAAGCTTTCTTT.

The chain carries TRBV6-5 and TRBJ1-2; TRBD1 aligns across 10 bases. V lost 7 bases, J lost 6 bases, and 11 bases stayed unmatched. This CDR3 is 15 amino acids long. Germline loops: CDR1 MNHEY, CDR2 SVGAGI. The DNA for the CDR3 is TGTGCCAGCACACAGGGGGGGACAGGGGATAATGGCTACACCTTC. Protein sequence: CASTQGGTGDNGYTF.

The CDR3 DNA follows: TGTGCCAGTCACCCCGGGGCTAGCGGGGATTTTAGCTCCTACAATGAGCAGTTCTTC. Amino acids: CASHPGASGDFSSYNEQFF. The rearrangement joins TRBV3-1 (or the pseudogene TRBV3-2) to TRBJ2-1, with TRBD2 matching 9 bases. The CDR3 is made up of 19 amino acids. Germline V CDR1 and CDR2: LGHDT, YNNKEL (reference sequence). J gave up 0 bases and V 9 bases, and 18 bases lay outside the gene matches.

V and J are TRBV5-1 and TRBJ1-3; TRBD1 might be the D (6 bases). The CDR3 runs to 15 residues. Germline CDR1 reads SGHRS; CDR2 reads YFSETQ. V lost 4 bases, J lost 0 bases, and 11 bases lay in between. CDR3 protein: CASSLEGVSGNTIYF. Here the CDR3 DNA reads TGCGCCAGCAGCCTGGAGGGGGTCTCTGGAAACACCATATATTTT. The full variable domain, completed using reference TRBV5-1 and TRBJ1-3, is KAGVTQTPRYLIKTRGQQVTLSCSPISGHRSVSWYQQTPGQGLQFLFEYFSETQRNKGNFPGRFSGRQFSNSRSEMNVSTLELGDSALYLCASSLEGVSGNTIYFGEGSWLTVV.

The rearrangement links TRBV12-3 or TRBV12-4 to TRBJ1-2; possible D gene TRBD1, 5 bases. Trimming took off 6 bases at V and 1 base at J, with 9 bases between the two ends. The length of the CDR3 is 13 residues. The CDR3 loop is CASRKTVNYGYTF. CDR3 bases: TGTGCCAGCAGGAAGACAGTTAACTATGGCTACACCTTC.

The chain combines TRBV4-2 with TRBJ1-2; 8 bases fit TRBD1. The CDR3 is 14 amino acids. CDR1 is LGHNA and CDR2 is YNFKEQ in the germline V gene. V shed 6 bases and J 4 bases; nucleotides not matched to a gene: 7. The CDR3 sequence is CASSSLGQGYGYTF. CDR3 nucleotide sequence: TGTGCCAGCAGTTCTCTAGGACAGGGCTATGGCTACACCTTC.

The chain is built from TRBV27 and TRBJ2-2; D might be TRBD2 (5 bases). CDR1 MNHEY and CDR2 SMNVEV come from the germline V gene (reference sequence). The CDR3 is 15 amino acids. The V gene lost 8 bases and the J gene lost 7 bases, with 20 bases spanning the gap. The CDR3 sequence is CASRRVGSAGGELFF. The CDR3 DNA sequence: TGTGCCAGCCGCCGGGTGGGTAGCGCTGGCGGGGAGCTGTTTTTT.

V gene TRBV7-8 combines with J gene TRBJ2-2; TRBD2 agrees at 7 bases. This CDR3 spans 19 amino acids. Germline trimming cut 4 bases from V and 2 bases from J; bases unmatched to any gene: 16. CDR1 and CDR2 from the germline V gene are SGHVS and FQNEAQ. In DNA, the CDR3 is TGTGCCAGCAGCTCCATTCCCTCCGTTGCGGGAGTTAACACCGGGGAGCTGTTTTTT. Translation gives CASSSIPSVAGVNTGELFF.

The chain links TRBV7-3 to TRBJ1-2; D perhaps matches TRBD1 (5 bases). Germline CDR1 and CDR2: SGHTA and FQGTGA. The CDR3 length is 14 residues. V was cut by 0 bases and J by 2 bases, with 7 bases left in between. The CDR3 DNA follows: TGTGCCAGCAGCTTAACCCGACAGAACTATGGCTACACCTTC. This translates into CASSLTRQNYGYTF.

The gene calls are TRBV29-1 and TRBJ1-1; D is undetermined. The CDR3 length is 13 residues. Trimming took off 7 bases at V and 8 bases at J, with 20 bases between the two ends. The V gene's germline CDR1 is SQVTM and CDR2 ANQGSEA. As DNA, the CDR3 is TGCAGCGGTAATACCGGGTCTCTGGCCGAAGCTTTCTTT. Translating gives CSGNTGSLAEAFF.

The CDR3 spells CASSFNTNTEAFF. The CDR3 DNA sequence: TGTGCCAGCAGCTTTAACACGAACACTGAAGCTTTCTTT. The rearrangement joins TRBV7-6 to TRBJ1-1; D ambiguous. The CDR3 runs 13 residues. The V end lost 3 bases, the J end lost 1 base, and 6 bases lay between the germline ends. Germline V lookup: CDR1 SGHVS, CDR2 FNYEAQ.

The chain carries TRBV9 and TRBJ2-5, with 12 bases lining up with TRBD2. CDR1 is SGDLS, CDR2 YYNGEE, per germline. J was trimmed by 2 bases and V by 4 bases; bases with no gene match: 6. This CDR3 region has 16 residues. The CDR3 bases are TGTGCCAGCAGCCGAGGACTAGCGGGGCGTCAAGAGACCCAGTACTTC. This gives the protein CASSRGLAGRQETQYF.

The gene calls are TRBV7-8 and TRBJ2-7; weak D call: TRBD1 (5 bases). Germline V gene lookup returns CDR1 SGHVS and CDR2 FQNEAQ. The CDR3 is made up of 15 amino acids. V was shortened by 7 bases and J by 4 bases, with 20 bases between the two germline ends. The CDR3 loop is CASIHSDRPGYEQYF. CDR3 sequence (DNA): TGTGCCAGCATCCATTCGGACCGTCCAGGGTACGAGCAGTACTTC.

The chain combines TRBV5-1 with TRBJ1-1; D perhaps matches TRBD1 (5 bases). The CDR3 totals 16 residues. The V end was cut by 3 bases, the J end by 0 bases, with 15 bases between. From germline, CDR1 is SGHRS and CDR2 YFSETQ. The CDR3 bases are TGCGCCAGCAGCTCTTCCAAGGGAGGGGTGAACACTGAAGCTTTCTTT. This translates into CASSSSKGGVNTEAFF.